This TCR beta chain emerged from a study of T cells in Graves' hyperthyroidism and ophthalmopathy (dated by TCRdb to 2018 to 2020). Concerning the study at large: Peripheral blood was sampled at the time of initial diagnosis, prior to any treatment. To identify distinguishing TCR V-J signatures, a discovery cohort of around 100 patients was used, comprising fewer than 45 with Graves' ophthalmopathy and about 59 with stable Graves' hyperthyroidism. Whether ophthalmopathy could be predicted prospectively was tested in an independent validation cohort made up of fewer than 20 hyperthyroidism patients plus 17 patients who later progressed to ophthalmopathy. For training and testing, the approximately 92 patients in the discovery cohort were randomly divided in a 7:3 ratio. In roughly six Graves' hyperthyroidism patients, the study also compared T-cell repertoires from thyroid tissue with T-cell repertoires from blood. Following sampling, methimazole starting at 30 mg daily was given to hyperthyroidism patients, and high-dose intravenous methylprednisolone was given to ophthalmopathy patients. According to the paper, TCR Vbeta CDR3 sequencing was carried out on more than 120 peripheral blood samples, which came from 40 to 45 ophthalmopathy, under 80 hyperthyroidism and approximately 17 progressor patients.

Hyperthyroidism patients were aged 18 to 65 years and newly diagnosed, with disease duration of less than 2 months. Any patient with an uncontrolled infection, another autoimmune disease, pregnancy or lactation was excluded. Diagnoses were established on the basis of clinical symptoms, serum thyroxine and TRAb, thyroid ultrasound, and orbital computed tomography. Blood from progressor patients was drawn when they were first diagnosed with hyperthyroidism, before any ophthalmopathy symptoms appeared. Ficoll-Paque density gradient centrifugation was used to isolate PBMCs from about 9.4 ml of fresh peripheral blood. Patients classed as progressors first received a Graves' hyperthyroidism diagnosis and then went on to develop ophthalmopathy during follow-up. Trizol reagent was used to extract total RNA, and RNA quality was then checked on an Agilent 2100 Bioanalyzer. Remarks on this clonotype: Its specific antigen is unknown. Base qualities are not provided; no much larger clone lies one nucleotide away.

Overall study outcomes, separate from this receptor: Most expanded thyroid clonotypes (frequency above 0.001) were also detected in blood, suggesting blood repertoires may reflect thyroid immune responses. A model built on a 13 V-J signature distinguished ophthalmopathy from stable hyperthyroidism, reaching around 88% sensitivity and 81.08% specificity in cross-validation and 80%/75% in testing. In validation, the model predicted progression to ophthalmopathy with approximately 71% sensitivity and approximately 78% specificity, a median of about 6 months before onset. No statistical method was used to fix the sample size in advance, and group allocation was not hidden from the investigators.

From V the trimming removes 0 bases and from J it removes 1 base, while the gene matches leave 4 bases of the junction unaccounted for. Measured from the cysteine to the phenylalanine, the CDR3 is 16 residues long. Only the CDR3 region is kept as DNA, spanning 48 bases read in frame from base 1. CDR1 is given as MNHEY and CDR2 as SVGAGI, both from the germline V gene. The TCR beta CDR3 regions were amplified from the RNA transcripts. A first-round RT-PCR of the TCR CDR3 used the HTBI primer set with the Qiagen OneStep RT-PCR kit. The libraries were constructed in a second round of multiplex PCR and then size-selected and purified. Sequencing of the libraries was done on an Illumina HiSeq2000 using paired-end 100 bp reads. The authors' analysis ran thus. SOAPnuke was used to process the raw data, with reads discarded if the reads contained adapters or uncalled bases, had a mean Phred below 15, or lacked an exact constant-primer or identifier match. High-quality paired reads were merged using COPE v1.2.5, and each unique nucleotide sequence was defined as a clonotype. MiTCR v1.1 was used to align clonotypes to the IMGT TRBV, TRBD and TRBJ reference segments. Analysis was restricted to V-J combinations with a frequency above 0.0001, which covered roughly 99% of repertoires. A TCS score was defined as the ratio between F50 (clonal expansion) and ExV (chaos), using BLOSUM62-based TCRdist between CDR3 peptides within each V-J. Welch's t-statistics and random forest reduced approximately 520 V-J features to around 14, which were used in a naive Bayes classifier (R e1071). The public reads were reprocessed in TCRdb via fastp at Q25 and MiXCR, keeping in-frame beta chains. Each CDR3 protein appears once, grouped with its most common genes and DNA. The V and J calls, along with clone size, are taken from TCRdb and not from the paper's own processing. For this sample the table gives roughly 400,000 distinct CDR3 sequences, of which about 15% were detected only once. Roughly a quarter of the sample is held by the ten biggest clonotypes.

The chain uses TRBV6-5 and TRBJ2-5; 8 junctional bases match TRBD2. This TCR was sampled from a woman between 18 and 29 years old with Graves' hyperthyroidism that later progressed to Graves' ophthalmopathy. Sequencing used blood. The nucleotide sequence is TGTGCCAGCAGTTACTCGACTAGCGCACTCCAAGAGACCCAGTACTTC. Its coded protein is CASSYSTSALQETQYF.